The 8 T cell receptor beta chains in this list originate from one sample, sequenced in a study of T cells in narcolepsy. Measured with immunoSEQ multiplex PCR; TCRdb has only the in-frame clones, and not every one. The table lists approximately 17,000 clones, 72% of them singletons. Material: CD45RA- memory CD8+ T cells from PBMCs. Every receptor here comes from a human donor with narcolepsy.

This sequence joins TRBV11-3 and TRBJ1-5, with TRBD1 matching 8 bases. V shed 1 base, J shed 5 bases, and the junction held 1 base outside the gene matches. The germline V gene has CDR1 SGHNT and CDR2 YENEEA. The CDR3 runs 14 residues. The CDR3 reads CASSLAGGHQPQHF. CDR3 nucleotide sequence: TGTGCCAGCAGCTTAGCAGGGGGCCATCAGCCCCAGCATTTT.

The chain employs TRBV28 and TRBJ1-2, with 9 positions matching TRBD1. Germline V gene data show CDR1 as MDHEN and CDR2 as SYDVKM. The CDR3 is made up of 16 amino acids. Trimming cost V 5 bases and J 2 bases; bases outside gene matches: 9. CDR3 DNA sequence: TGTGCCAGCAGTGGACCTCCGGGACAGGGAAACTATGGCTACACCTTC. Its translation: CASSGPPGQGNYGYTF.

This clone has only a few counts. The V and J genes are TRBV2 and TRBJ1-1; D remains unclear. From germline, CDR1 is SNHLY and CDR2 FYNNEI. This CDR3 is built from 14 residues. V was clipped by 1 base and J by 4 bases, with 10 bases between them. CDR3 loop: CASSEEATGTEAFF. The CDR3 DNA sequence: TGTGCCAGCAGTGAAGAAGCAACGGGCACTGAAGCTTTCTTT.

The chain joins TRBV6-5 to TRBJ2-3; D is perhaps TRBD1 or TRBD2 (5 bases each). This CDR3 contains 15 residues. The ends were cut back, 4 bases at V and 4 bases at J, with 15 bases in the middle. Looked up from germline, CDR1 is MNHEY and CDR2 is SVGAGI. CDR3 sequence reads: CASSLGPLSPDTQYF. The CDR3 DNA follows: TGTGCCAGCAGTTTGGGACCACTCAGTCCAGATACGCAGTATTTT.

The chain has TRBV11-2 and TRBJ2-5; D not certain. V was shortened by 1 base and J by 0 bases, with 6 bases between the two germline ends. In germline, CDR1 is SGHAT, CDR2 FQNNGV. This CDR3 has 14 amino acids. CDR3 residues: CASSLVPNQETQYF. CDR3 in DNA: TGTGCCAGCAGCTTAGTACCCAACCAAGAGACCCAGTACTTC.

CDR3 nucleotide sequence: TGTGCCAGCGAGCCCTACGAGCGATACACCGGGGAGCTGTTTTTT. This sequence encodes CASEPYERYTGELFF. The chain couples TRBV6-1 to TRBJ2-2; no clear D. V was shortened by 8 bases and J by 3 bases, with 16 bases between the two germline ends. In germline, CDR1 is MNHNS, CDR2 SASEGT. The CDR3 covers 15 residues.

This chain links TRBV5-1 with TRBJ1-2; possible D gene TRBD1, 6 bases. Germline loops: CDR1 SGHRS, CDR2 YFSETQ. The CDR3 length is 15 residues. The V gene lost 0 bases and the J gene lost 6 bases, with 15 bases spanning the gap. The CDR3 protein is CASSLAGGRDDGYTF. CDR3 DNA sequence: TGCGCCAGCAGCTTGGCTGGGGGGCGCGATGATGGCTACACCTTC.

As to this clone: In the same sample, other DNA sequences code for this CDR3. V gene TRBV11-2 combines with J gene TRBJ2-7, with D maybe TRBD1 (5 bases). Germline V gives CDR1 SGHAT, CDR2 FQNNGV. This CDR3 spans 14 amino acids. V lost 1 base, J lost 0 bases, and 7 bases lay in between. The CDR3 coding sequence is TGTGCCAGCAGCTTAGCAGGGCTCTCCTACGAGCAGTACTTC. This codes for CASSLAGLSYEQYF.